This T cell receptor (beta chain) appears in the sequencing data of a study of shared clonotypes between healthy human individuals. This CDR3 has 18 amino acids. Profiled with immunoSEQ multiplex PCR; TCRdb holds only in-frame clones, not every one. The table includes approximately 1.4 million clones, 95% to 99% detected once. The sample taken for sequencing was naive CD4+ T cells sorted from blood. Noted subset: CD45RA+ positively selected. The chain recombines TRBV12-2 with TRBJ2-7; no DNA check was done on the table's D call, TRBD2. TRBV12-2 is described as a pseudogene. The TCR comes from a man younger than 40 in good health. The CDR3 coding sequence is TGTGCAAGTCGCCCCATGAGACTAGCGGAACCTCCCTCCTACGAGCAGTACTTC. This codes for CASRPMRLAEPPSYEQYF.